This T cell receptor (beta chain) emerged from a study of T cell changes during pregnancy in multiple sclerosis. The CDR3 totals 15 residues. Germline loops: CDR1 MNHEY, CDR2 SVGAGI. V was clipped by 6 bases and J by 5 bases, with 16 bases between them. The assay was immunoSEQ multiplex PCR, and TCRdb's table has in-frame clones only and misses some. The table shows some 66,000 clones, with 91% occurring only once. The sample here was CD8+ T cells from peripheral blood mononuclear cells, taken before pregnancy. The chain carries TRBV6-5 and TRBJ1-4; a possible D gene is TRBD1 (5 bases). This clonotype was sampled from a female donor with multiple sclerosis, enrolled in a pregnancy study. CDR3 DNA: TGTGCCAGCAGCTTAGGGGTCAATCTAAATGAAAAACTGTTTTTT. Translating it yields CASSLGVNLNEKLFF.